What follows is one T cell receptor (beta chain) and its context. Its matching antigen is unknown. Germline loops: CDR1 SGDLS, CDR2 YYNGEE. The CDR3 loop spans 16 amino acids. V lost 4 bases and J lost 1; bases outside the gene matches: 5. The sample comes from a study of cytomegalovirus exposure and HLA in healthy donors. Study as a whole: Most genotyped donors, over 70% of about 430, had Caucasian-associated genetic ancestry. Study observations and caveats: Follow-up analysis later connected one missense variant in DCLRE1C with trimming of TCR beta V- and J-genes. The authors enumerated over 150 TCR beta chains as linked to cytomegalovirus. There were some public TCRs occurring in many donors, but most TCR sequences were rare.

13 Jbeta primers and 60 Vbeta primers were used for the PCR. Measured with immunoSEQ multiplex PCR; TCRdb has only the in-frame clones, and not every one. The table has about 110,000 clones, 70% to 80% seen once. Sequenced input: PBMCs. J is TRBJ2-7 and V is TRBV9; the match to TRBD2 covers 13 bases. This TCR was sampled from a female donor in good health and CMV-seropositive. The CDR3: CASSPGTSGDSYEQYF. The CDR3 DNA reads as TGTGCCAGCAGCCCGGGGACTAGCGGGGATTCCTACGAGCAGTACTTC.